The next 9 T cell receptor beta chains were all read from a single sample in a study of control samples from healthy donors and cancer patients. This table comes from immunoSEQ multiplex PCR, and its TCRdb copy is limited to in-frame clones, with some not included. In the table there are 65,000 to 100,000 clones, around 91% of which are singletons. Sequenced material: blood. All receptors derive from a man aged 45-65 years in good health.

This sequence joins TRBV7-2 and TRBJ2-7; D possibly corresponds to TRBD1 (6 bases). With 2 bases removed from V and 2 bases from J, the gap between germline ends came to 13 bases. The CDR3 covers 15 residues. The V gene's germline CDR1 is SGHTA and CDR2 FQGNSA. The CDR3 region is CASSLRQGRTYEQYF. As DNA, the CDR3 is TGTGCCAGCAGCTTACGGCAGGGGAGAACCTACGAGCAGTACTTC.

J is TRBJ2-5 and V is TRBV19; 7 bases line up with TRBD2. The CDR3 is 13 residues long. The germline V gene has CDR1 LNHDA and CDR2 SQIVND (reference sequence). Trimming took 5 bases from V and 7 from J; bases not matched to a gene: 7. The CDR3, as DNA: TGTGCCAGTAGTGTAAGCTGGGAGGGGACCCAGTACTTC. This codes for CASSVSWEGTQYF. Complete variable domain (other parts from reference TRBV19 and TRBJ2-5): DGGITQSPKYLFRKEGQNVTLSCEQNLNHDAMYWYRQDPGQGLRLIYYSQIVNDFQKGDIAEGYSVSREKKESFPLTVTSAQKNPTAFYLCASSVSWEGTQYFGPGTRLLVL.

In its sample, this clone was seen once. The J gene is TRBJ1-2, the V gene TRBV24-1; D gene unclear. With 3 bases removed from V and 2 bases from J, the gap between germline ends came to 3 bases. Germline V gene data show CDR1 as KGHDR and CDR2 as SFDVKD. The CDR3 loop spans 12 amino acids. The CDR3 spells CATSDKNYGYTF. In nucleotides, the CDR3 is TGTGCCACCAGTGATAAGAACTATGGCTACACCTTC.

This chain joins TRBV3-1 (or the pseudogene TRBV3-2) and TRBJ2-1; D ambiguous. CDR1 is LGHDT, CDR2 YNNKEL, per germline (reference sequence). Between the trimmed V and J ends, which lost 1 base and 4 bases, there was a span of 2 bases. The CDR3 is 12 residues long. This CDR3 reads CASSQGYNEQFF. CDR3 DNA: TGTGCCAGCAGCCAAGGGTACAATGAGCAGTTCTTC.

This chain uses TRBV29-1 with TRBJ2-1; tentative D call: TRBD1 (6 bases). CDR1 is SQVTM and CDR2 is ANQGSEA in the germline V gene. Between the trimmed V and J ends, which lost 6 bases and 5 bases, there was a span of 14 bases. The CDR3 has 13 residues. The CDR3 bases are TGCAGCGTCGAACTGCAGGGGCACAATGAGCAGTTCTTC. This gives the protein CSVELQGHNEQFF.

This chain joins TRBV2 and TRBJ1-2; D gene ambiguous. Trimming shortened V by 7 bases and J by 0 bases, and 3 bases separated the two germline ends. Germline CDR1 SNHLY, CDR2 FYNNEI. The CDR3 contains 11 residues. The CDR3 DNA sequence: TGTGCCAGCAAGACTAACTATGGCTACACCTTC. Protein sequence: CASKTNYGYTF.

This chain joins TRBV29-1 and TRBJ1-2; TRBD1 might be the D (6 bases). This CDR3 is built from 11 residues. Between the trimmed V and J ends, which lost 7 bases and 8 bases, there was a span of 14 bases. CDR1 and CDR2 from the germline V gene are SQVTM and ANQGSEA. The CDR3 DNA reads as TGCAGCGGCCAACAGGGCGGCGGCTACACCTTC. This encodes CSGQQGGGYTF.

The chain combines TRBV19 with TRBJ1-2, with a possible D match to TRBD1 (5 bases). Germline V lookup: CDR1 LNHDA, CDR2 SQIVND (reference sequence). Trimming cost V 5 bases and J 6 bases, with 10 bases left between them. The CDR3 totals 12 residues. The CDR3 DNA reads TGTGCCAGTAGTTCAAGGGGAAATGGCTACACCTTC. It is translated as CASSSRGNGYTF.

The chain employs TRBV11-2 and TRBJ1-1; D is possibly TRBD1 (5 bases). Deletions cut 3 bases from V and 11 bases from J, with 10 bases between. This CDR3 has 11 amino acids. Germline values: CDR1 SGHAT, CDR2 FQNNGV. This CDR3 is CASSFGHQAFF. Here the CDR3 DNA reads TGTGCCAGCAGCTTTGGACACCAGGCTTTCTTT.